One sample yielded the 27 T cell receptor beta chains listed below, sequenced in a study of T-cell reconstitution after alpha-beta-depleted transplantation in children. Unique molecular identifiers tagged the TCRbeta library. TCRdb re-analysed the PCR reads in MiXCR, keeping a single row per CDR3 protein. This table holds about 980,000 distinct CDR3 sequences, about 29% found once. Sequencing used PBMCs, mostly from graft donor cells, obtained 360 days after TCRalphabeta/CD19-depleted stem cell transplant. These TCRs come from a boy under two years old who had a stem cell transplant for SCID, so the T cells may come from the graft donor.

CDR3 region: CSARDLGAEAFF. The CDR3 region has the DNA TGCAGTGCTAGAGATCTTGGGGCTGAAGCTTTCTTT. The V and J genes are TRBV20-1 and TRBJ1-1; D call uncertain. CDR1 and CDR2 from the germline V gene are DFQATT and SNEGSKA (reference sequence). The CDR3 length is 12 residues. Trimming removed 0 bases from V and 6 bases from J, with 8 bases in between.

The chain has TRBV5-6 and TRBJ2-6; D is ambiguous. There are 16 residues in the CDR3. V was clipped by 0 bases and J by 4 bases, with 11 bases between them. CDR1 is SGHDT and CDR2 is YYEEEE in the germline V gene. Written as DNA, the CDR3 is TGTGCCAGCAGCTTGGGGGCCCCGGCGGGGGCCAACGTCCTGACTTTC. Protein product: CASSLGAPAGANVLTF.

This chain uses TRBV2 with TRBJ1-5, with 9 bases that match TRBD1. Unmatched junction bases numbered 8, after V lost 7 bases and J lost 7 bases. The CDR3 consists of 14 residues. Germline V lookup: CDR1 SNHLY, CDR2 FYNNEI. The CDR3 coding sequence is TGTGCCAGCAAGGGACAGGGTTCCGCGCAGCCCCAGCATTTT. Its protein is CASKGQGSAQPQHF.

CDR3 region: CASTPIDRGEWTGELFF. In DNA form, the CDR3 reads TGTGCCAGCACCCCCATTGACAGGGGGGAGTGGACCGGGGAGCTGTTTTTT. The gene calls are TRBV9 and TRBJ2-2; TRBD1 agrees at 9 bases. Germline trimming cut 6 bases from V and 5 bases from J; bases unmatched to any gene: 14. Germline V CDR1 and CDR2: SGDLS, YYNGEE. The CDR3 is made up of 17 amino acids.

The chain joins TRBV6-1 to TRBJ2-7; 11 positions match TRBD2. V shed 7 bases and J 0 bases; nucleotides not matched to a gene: 11. The CDR3 consists of 17 residues. The V gene's germline CDR1 is MNHNS and CDR2 SASEGT. The CDR3 region has the DNA TGTGCCAGCACCCCGACTAGCGGGGCATCGAGCTCCTACGAGCAGTACTTC. This gives the protein CASTPTSGASSSYEQYF.

CDR3 DNA sequence: TGCAGTGCTAGAGTGGATACTAGCAATCAGCCCCAGCATTTT. Translating it yields CSARVDTSNQPQHF. The V and J genes are TRBV20-1 and TRBJ1-5; D gene unclear. Germline CDR1 reads DFQATT; CDR2 reads SNEGSKA (reference sequence). V was trimmed by 1 base and J by 0 bases, leaving 7 bases between them. This CDR3 is 14 amino acids long.

This clonotype was detected ten times or more. This chain uses TRBV12-3 or TRBV12-4 with TRBJ2-3; D is possibly TRBD1 (5 bases). CDR3 length: 15 residues. Trimming removed 2 bases at V and 1 base at J, with 10 bases between. The DNA of the CDR3 is TGTGCCAGCAGTTTAACGACAGAAGGCACAGATACGCAGTATTTT. Its translation is CASSLTTEGTDTQYF.

This chain uses TRBV5-1 with TRBJ1-1; 7 nucleotides agree with TRBD1. Germline CDR1 reads SGHRS; CDR2 reads YFSETQ. The junction had 6 bases not matched to a gene; V was cut back by 3 bases and J by 7 bases. The CDR3 sequence is 13 residues long. The CDR3 bases are TGCGCCAGCAGCTCGTACAGGGGTGGTGAAGCTTTCTTT. Its protein product is CASSSYRGGEAFF.

The sample holds many counts of this clonotype. The V call is TRBV5-1, the J call TRBJ2-2, with D uncertain. Trimming took 4 bases from V and 1 from J, leaving 11 bases between them. The CDR3 sequence is 15 residues long. CDR1 SGHRS and CDR2 YFSETQ come from the germline V gene. CDR3 in amino acids: CASSPKTGNTGELFF. The CDR3, as DNA: TGCGCCAGCAGCCCCAAGACGGGGAACACCGGGGAGCTGTTTTTT.

This clonotype was observed a handful of times. J is TRBJ1-2 and V is TRBV7-9; 10 positions agree with TRBD1. The germline CDR1 and CDR2 sequences are SEHNR and FQNEAQ (reference sequence). Trimming removed 2 bases from V and 1 base from J; junction bases left unmatched: 10. The length of the CDR3 is 18 residues. In nucleotides, the CDR3 is TGTGCCAGCAGCTTATTCCGGGACAGGGGTTCCCATAACTATGGCTACACCTTC. This codes for CASSLFRDRGSHNYGYTF. The whole variable domain, remainder taken from reference TRBV7-9 and TRBJ1-2, is DTGVSQNPRHKITKRGQNVTFRCDPISEHNRLYWYRQTLGQGPEFLTYFQNEAQLEKSRLLSDRFSAERPKGSFSTLEIQRTEQGDSAMYLCASSLFRDRGSHNYGYTFGSGTRLTVV.

This rearrangement joins TRBV24-1 to TRBJ2-7; D not resolved. CDR1 and CDR2 from the germline V gene are KGHDR and SFDVKD. There are 14 residues in the CDR3. V dropped 6 bases and J dropped 7 bases, with 18 bases sitting between them. CDR3 protein: CATSSGFPAEEQYF. As DNA, the CDR3 is TGTGCCACCAGTTCTGGTTTCCCAGCTGAGGAGCAGTACTTC.

This clonotype turned up a few times. The CDR3 sequence is CASSLIGLTSTDTQYF. Here the CDR3 DNA reads TGTGCCAGCAGCTTAATTGGCCTAACAAGCACAGATACGCAGTATTTT. The chain carries TRBV7-3 and TRBJ2-3, with no clear D. Germline CDR1 and CDR2: SGHTA and FQGTGA. The CDR3 sequence is 16 residues long. V lost 1 base and J 0 bases, leaving 11 bases between the germline ends.

The chain joins TRBV20-1 to TRBJ2-5; D is unclear. The ends were cut back, 6 bases at V and 2 bases at J, with 7 bases in the middle. Germline-derived CDR1 and CDR2 are DFQATT and SNEGSKA (reference sequence). The CDR3 has 11 residues. This chain's CDR3 is CSADHQETQYF. The CDR3 nucleotides read TGCAGTGCAGACCATCAAGAGACCCAGTACTTC.

V gene TRBV7-2 combines with J gene TRBJ2-2; 8 bases are shared with TRBD1. V shed 5 bases, J shed 5 bases, and the junction held 13 bases outside the gene matches. The CDR3 is 17 residues long. Germline V gene sequence: CDR1 SGHTA, CDR2 FQGNSA. For the CDR3, the DNA is TGTGCCAGCAGCACCGCTTTCGGGACAGGCGGGACCGGGGAGCTGTTTTTT. Encoded protein: CASSTAFGTGGTGELFF.

The table lists this clonotype with a few counts. This chain links TRBV7-9 with TRBJ1-2, with 12 bases that match TRBD1. V lost 5 bases, J lost 8 bases, and 9 bases stayed unmatched. Germline-derived CDR1 and CDR2 are SEHNR and FQNEAQ (reference sequence). The CDR3 runs to 15 residues. CDR3 residues: CASSGRDRGPGGYTF. The CDR3 DNA follows: TGTGCCAGCAGCGGCCGGGACAGGGGGCCGGGAGGCTACACCTTC.

The V call is TRBV5-1, the J call TRBJ1-1, with 8 positions matching TRBD1. The ends lost 0 bases at V and 0 bases at J; junction bases unmatched: 13. The CDR3 runs 19 residues. Germline V gene sequence: CDR1 SGHRS, CDR2 YFSETQ. The CDR3 sequence is CASSLGPRAGGFMNTEAFF. DNA of the CDR3: TGCGCCAGCAGCTTGGGCCCCCGGGCAGGGGGCTTTATGAACACTGAAGCTTTCTTT.

The CDR3 nucleotides read TGTGCCAGCAGCTTGGACAGGGTTGGTGAAAAACTGTTTTTT. It yields the protein CASSLDRVGEKLFF. The genes are TRBV5-6 and TRBJ1-4, with D possibly matching TRBD1 (6 bases). Per the germline V gene, CDR1 is SGHDT and CDR2 is YYEEEE. V lost 0 bases and J lost 7, with 10 bases in between. The length of the CDR3 is 14 residues.

The chain couples TRBV11-2 to TRBJ1-3; D gene ambiguous. The CDR3 spans 16 residues. V was shortened by 7 bases and J by 0 bases, with 16 bases between the two germline ends. Germline-derived CDR1 and CDR2 are SGHAT and FQNNGV. The chain's CDR3 is CASTKSGPGSGNTIYF. In DNA form, the CDR3 reads TGTGCCAGCACCAAATCCGGACCTGGCTCTGGAAACACCATATATTTT.

The chain joins TRBV28 to TRBJ2-3; perhaps TRBD2 as D (6 bases). CDR3 length: 15 residues. V lost 2 bases and J 4 bases, leaving 13 bases between the germline ends. CDR1 and CDR2 from the germline V gene are MDHEN and SYDVKM. CDR3 loop: CASSLTRRGADTQYF. The CDR3 nucleotides read TGTGCCAGCAGTTTAACGCGGAGGGGTGCAGATACGCAGTATTTT.

V is TRBV20-1 and J is TRBJ2-7; no clear D. The CDR3 is 14 residues long. CDR1 is DFQATT, CDR2 SNEGSKA, per germline (reference sequence). V lost 3 bases and J lost 0, with 12 bases in between. The CDR3 is CSARKDGPSYEQYF. The CDR3 DNA reads as TGCAGTGCTAGGAAGGATGGTCCCTCCTACGAGCAGTACTTC.

The V gene is TRBV7-6, the J gene TRBJ1-4; D remains unclear. This CDR3 spans 16 amino acids. Germline V gene data show CDR1 as SGHVS and CDR2 as FNYEAQ. V was clipped by 2 bases and J by 3 bases, with 13 bases between them. CDR3 region: CASSLSSIWANEKLFF. In DNA form, the CDR3 reads TGTGCCAGCAGCTTATCTTCGATTTGGGCTAATGAAAAACTGTTTTTT.

This clonotype turned up a few times. The chain is built from TRBV6-5 and TRBJ2-2; a possible D gene is TRBD2 (6 bases). This CDR3 contains 15 residues. Germline loops: CDR1 MNHEY, CDR2 SVGAGI. The ends were cut back, 4 bases at V and 1 base at J, with 10 bases in the middle. The CDR3 nucleotides read TGTGCCAGCAGTTCGTTCGGGGGGAACACCGGGGAGCTGTTTTTT. Its protein product is CASSSFGGNTGELFF.

There are a few counts of this clonotype. J is TRBJ2-7 and V is TRBV5-6; 7 bases map to TRBD2. The germline CDR1 and CDR2 sequences are SGHDT and YYEEEE. V lost 4 bases, J lost 3 bases, and 10 bases stayed unmatched. The length of the CDR3 is 15 residues. CDR3 sequence reads: CASSPVGLADYEQYF. DNA for the CDR3: TGTGCCAGCAGCCCAGTGGGCCTAGCGGACTACGAGCAGTACTTC. Together with reference TRBV5-6 and TRBJ2-7, the CDR3 gives the full variable domain: DAGVTQSPTHLIKTRGQQVTLRCSPKSGHDTVSWYQQALGQGPQFIFQYYEEEERQRGNFPDRFSGHQFPNYSSELNVNALLLGDSALYLCASSPVGLADYEQYFGPGTRLTVT.

CDR3 amino acids: CASSLSRPVELFF. As DNA, the CDR3 is TGTGCCAGCAGCTTATCACGGCCGGTGGAGCTGTTTTTT. The chain joins TRBV7-9 to TRBJ2-2; D unclear. This CDR3 is 13 amino acids long. V lost 2 bases to trimming and J lost 10 bases, with 11 bases between them. CDR1 and CDR2 (germline): SEHNR, FQNEAQ (reference sequence).

J is TRBJ1-5 and V is TRBV27; D is undetermined. In germline, CDR1 is MNHEY, CDR2 SMNVEV (reference sequence). Trimming pared 9 bases from V and 0 bases from J, leaving 15 bases between. This CDR3 comprises 15 residues. The CDR3 nucleotides are TGTGCCAGTCACCCGGGAACTCATAGCAATCAGCCCCAGCATTTT. This translates into CASHPGTHSNQPQHF.

This clonotype has more than one count but fewer than ten. The chain uses TRBV9 and TRBJ2-1; D not certain. V shed 1 base and J shed 12 bases, with 11 bases lying between them. Looked up from germline, CDR1 is SGDLS and CDR2 is YYNGEE. This CDR3 spans 12 amino acids. Here the CDR3 DNA reads TGTGCCAGCAGCGTATCGAGCTTTCGGCAGTTCTTC. This encodes CASSVSSFRQFF.

J is TRBJ2-7 and V is TRBV20-1; D is possibly TRBD2 (6 bases). CDR1 is DFQATT and CDR2 is SNEGSKA in the germline V gene (reference sequence). Between the trimmed V and J ends, which lost 3 bases and 0 bases, there was a span of 9 bases. The CDR3 has 13 residues. The CDR3 sequence: CSASTGLSYEQYF. The DNA for the CDR3 is TGCAGTGCTAGTACGGGACTCTCCTACGAGCAGTACTTC.